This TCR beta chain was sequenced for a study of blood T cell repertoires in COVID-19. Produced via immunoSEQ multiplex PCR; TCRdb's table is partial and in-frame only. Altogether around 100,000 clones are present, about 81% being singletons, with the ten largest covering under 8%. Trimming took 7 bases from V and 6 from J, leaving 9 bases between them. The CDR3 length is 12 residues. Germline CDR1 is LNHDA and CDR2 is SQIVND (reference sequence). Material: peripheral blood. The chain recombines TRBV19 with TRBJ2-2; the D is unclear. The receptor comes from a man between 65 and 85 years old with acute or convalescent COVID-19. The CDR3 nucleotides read TGTGCCAGTACCCCCGGGTCCGGGGAGCTGTTTTTT. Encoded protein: CASTPGSGELFF.